The clone carrying this T cell receptor (beta chain) was counted between two and nine times. No antigen is known for it. Time point: week 23, last vaccination. Every single dose of the vaccine, 300 ug of mutant IDH1 20-mer peptide, came with topical imiquimod. The data originate from a study of a mutant IDH1 vaccine in newly diagnosed glioma. This CDR3 is 14 amino acids long. CDR1 is MNHNY and CDR2 is SVGAGI in the germline V gene (reference sequence). V shed 6 bases and J shed 5 bases, with 16 bases lying between them. Data came from immunoSEQ multiplex PCR; TCRdb stores just in-frame clones and leaves some out. The sample has tens of thousands of clones, 75% to 95% seen once.

This chain links TRBV6-6 with TRBJ1-1; no definite D call. The sample was PBMCs, taken from a glioma patient whose treatment included an IDH1 peptide vaccine. The receptor was derived from a man aged 45-65 years with glioma. CDR3 DNA: TGTGCCAGCAGGAATGGACCTAGCGGGACTGAAGCTTTCTTT. Its protein product is CASRNGPSGTEAFF.